This T cell receptor (beta chain) emerged from a study of blood T cells in healthy people across ages. The V end lost 5 bases, the J end lost 0 bases, and 19 bases lay between the germline ends. This CDR3 spans 17 amino acids. CDR1 is SGHTA, CDR2 FQGNSA, per germline. This clonotype was observed a handful of times. With a J-beta primer mix and a sample-barcoded 5' primer, a second PCR ran about 7 to 11 cycles. TCRdb fed the 5' RACE reads into MiXCR, producing one record per CDR3 protein. The table records more than 750,000 distinct CDR3 sequences, 25% to 30% of them present only once. The data were also submitted as part of a second study, on T cells of mothers and their children. Turning to that study: For the second PCR, the M1S primer put in sample barcodes and 2-4 random nucleotides.

The V call is TRBV7-2, the J call TRBJ2-5; possibly TRBD1 or TRBD2 for D (5 bases each). Sequencing was performed on blood. The sequence was collected from a woman between 35 and 50 years old in good health. CDR3 loop: CASSTPGAKKHQETQYF. Here the CDR3 DNA reads TGTGCCAGCAGCACCCCCGGGGCTAAAAAGCACCAAGAGACCCAGTACTTC.